The clone carrying this T cell receptor (beta chain) was counted only a few times. Its antigen is unidentified. This record belongs to a study of T cells after yellow fever vaccination. Overall study results and limits: Abundant clonotypes from the bulk population could contaminate FACS-sorted repertoires. Clones from primary vaccination mostly reappeared after the booster (roughly 97% CD4, around 90% CD8).

Germline V CDR1 and CDR2: SGHRS, YFSETQ. J was trimmed by 8 bases and V by 0 bases; bases with no gene match: 5. The CDR3 runs to 14 residues. TCR cDNA was made by 5'RACE template switching, adding a universal primer site and UMIs. TCRdb itself ran the 5' RACE reads through MiXCR, one entry per CDR3 protein. Among about 310,000 distinct CDR3 sequences listed, roughly 3.5% were seen once. Sequencing used PBMCs, obtained on the day of the yellow fever booster vaccination. This chain connects TRBV5-1 to TRBJ2-1, with 7 bases that match TRBD1. The sequence came from a man aged 18-30 years who received the YFV17D yellow fever vaccine. CDR3 coding DNA: TGCGCCAGCAGCTTGGCTACAGGGGCGGATGAGCAGTTCTTC. This translates into CASSLATGADEQFF.